This TCR beta chain derives from a study of radiotherapy plus CTLA-4 blockade in lung cancer. The germline V gene encodes CDR1 MNHEY and CDR2 SVGAGI. V lost 7 bases and J 1 base, leaving 16 bases between the germline ends. This CDR3 has 15 amino acids. The assay was immunoSEQ multiplex PCR, and TCRdb's table has in-frame clones only and misses some. The repertoire holds under 55,000 clones, with 82% as singletons. The chain has TRBV6-5 and TRBJ1-1, with D perhaps matching TRBD1 (6 bases). The sequence was obtained from a human donor with non-small cell lung cancer who had stable disease on radiotherapy plus ipilimumab. The source was peripheral blood, collected from a patient treated with radiotherapy plus ipilimumab. CDR3 DNA: TGTGCCAGCACCCCACCCGGGACAACGAACACTGAAGCTTTCTTT. It codes for CASTPPGTTNTEAFF.